This T cell receptor (beta chain) was sequenced during a study of identical twins. Findings and caveats of the study: Analyses of zero insertions could, in part, be confounded by invariant MAIT and iNKT cells. Conclusions were drawn cross-sectionally by statistical analysis, without following the same donors.

The germline V and J ends were trimmed by 2 bases and 4 bases, with 0 bases remaining between them. The CDR3 consists of 11 residues. CDR1 and CDR2 from the germline V gene are LNHNV and YYDKDF (reference sequence). This clonotype has at least ten counts. Its antigen is not known. Each cDNA held unique molecular identifiers, and template switching gave it a universal primer site. TCRdb fed the 5' RACE reads into MiXCR, producing one record per CDR3 protein. The sample lists 200,000 to 300,000 distinct CDR3 sequences, roughly 7.5% occurring once. This sample was shared with a second study, whose subject was yellow fever vaccine responses in identical twins.

This clonotype was obtained from a woman aged 18-29 years in good health. The source material was CD8+ T cells sorted from blood. The V call is TRBV15, the J call TRBJ2-1; D is unclear. CDR3 sequence (DNA): TGTGCCACCAGCAGATACAATGAGCAGTTCTTC. This translates into CATSRYNEQFF.